This TCR beta chain was found in a study of shared clonotypes between healthy human individuals. Assay runs were performed at deep level. Method: immunoSEQ multiplex PCR; TCRdb's copy keeps in-frame clones and lacks some. The data show over 2 million clones, approximately 95% seen once. On this clone: Its antigen remains unidentified. The same CDR3 can be traced to other DNA sequences in this sample.

Study-wide results and limits: Clonotype sharing across four donors was observed for around 5% of naive CD4 clonotypes. Sampling involved blood alone; tissue repertoires likely differ.

Cells designated naive CD8 were CD45RO-negative and were positively selected for CCR7, with terminally differentiated effector memory CD45RA+ cells excluded. Germline V gives CDR1 MDHEN, CDR2 SYDVKM. V was shortened by 8 bases and J by 3 bases, with 9 bases between the two germline ends. The CDR3 runs to 12 residues. The sequence derives from a man aged 18 to 29 in good health. The specimen sequenced was naive CD8+ T cells sorted from blood. This chain connects TRBV28 to TRBJ2-3; D is unresolved. CDR3 DNA sequence: TGTGCCAGCCGGACGGTAACAGATACGCAGTATTTT. Its translation is CASRTVTDTQYF. Variable domain in full (rest from reference TRBV28 and TRBJ2-3): DVKVTQSSRYLVKRTGEKVFLECVQDMDHENMFWYRQDPGLGLRLIYFSYDVKMKEKGDIPEGYSVSREKKERFSLILESASTNQTSMYLCASRTVTDTQYFGPGTRLTVL.